This is a list of T cell receptor beta chains from one sample in a study of CD8 T cells in Susac syndrome. TCRdb re-called the immunoSEQ multiplex PCR reads with MiXCR, one entry per CDR3 protein. The data hold fewer than 350,000 distinct CDR3 sequences, with approximately 91% observed a single time. The material sequenced was CD8+ T cells from PBMCs. The receptors were sampled from a human donor with multiple sclerosis. Both conserved end residues are part of each CDR3.

TRBJ1-1	TRBV6-5	CASSLQGYTEAFF
TRBJ1-5	TRBV6-5	CASSYRGYQPQHF
TRBJ2-7	TRBV7-9	CANSSVVRDEQYF
TRBJ2-3	TRBV20-1	CSARHGVSDTQYF
TRBJ2-2	TRBV20-1	CSARGQGLNTGELFF
TRBJ2-7	TRBV5-4	CASSSFPPGGSSYEQYF
TRBJ2-7	TRBV29-1	CSVRDTVSYEQYF
TRBJ2-7	TRBV20-1	CSARVDSSYEQYF
TRBJ1-4	TRBV5-1	CASSTGTGNEKLFF
TRBJ1-2	TRBV9	CASSNDREEGYTF
TRBJ1-3	TRBV15	CATSRVVGVGNTIYF
TRBJ2-7	TRBV28	CASKVWISPEQYF
TRBJ2-1	TRBV20-1	CSARAESSYNEQFF
TRBJ2-7	TRBV12-3/TRBV12-4	CASSPLGLAISYEQYF
TRBJ2-2	TRBV4-3	CASSQGDPGELFF
TRBJ2-7	TRBV12-3/TRBV12-4	CASSLGDRGHIYEQYF
TRBJ2-3	TRBV6-2/TRBV6-3	CASSPGTRHSDTQYF
TRBJ2-5	TRBV6-4	CASSDSLTSGGYQETQYF
TRBJ2-7	TRBV4-1	CASSQPGRSLSYEQYF